This TCR beta chain was captured in a study of T-cell reconstitution after alpha-beta-depleted transplantation in children (dated by TCRdb to between 2015 and 2016). A note on the overall study: The study quantitatively tracked T-cell immune reconstitution after TCRalphabeta/CD19-depleted allogeneic hematopoietic cell transplantation in children using TCR repertoire profiling.

Broad study findings and their caveats: Hyperexpanded clone frequencies declined over subsequent months; after one year, T-cell counts and TCRbeta diversity were mostly attributed to newly produced T cells. In some patients, the high TCRbeta diversity seen at day 60 was put down to recipient T cells and intrathymic progenitors that had survived conditioning. The apparently early recovery of alphabetaT-cell counts about two months after transplant reportedly depended on only several hundred rapidly expanded clones that came from non-depleted graft cells.

The label giving this sample's treatment or condition can be read as: allogeneic hematopoietic cell transplantation with graft depleted of TCRalphabeta T cells and CD19 B cells. Transplant recipients were children who received TCRalphabeta/CD19-depleted allogeneic hematopoietic cell grafts. V is trimmed back by 5 bases and J by 2 bases, and the junction contains 23 bases that no gene match accounts for. There are 19 amino acids in the CDR3, from cysteine to phenylalanine inclusive. Kept here is only the CDR3 DNA, which spans 57 bases and is read in frame from base 1. The germline V gene specifies SQVTM as CDR1 and ANQGSEA as CDR2. Library preparation was by PCR. The sequencer was an Illumina HiSeq 2500. Molecular barcoding was employed in the preparation of TCR libraries, with unique molecular identifiers being used to normalize TCRbeta repertoire quantification. TCRdb reran the public reads through fastp at Q25 and MiXCR, keeping productive beta chains. Here each entry gathers all rows of one CDR3 protein and keeps the most common genes and DNA. The sample records fewer than 550,000 distinct CDR3 sequences, about an eighth of which are singletons. Jointly, the top ten make up 14% of the sample.

Turning to this clonotype: Its antigen specificity is not known. No quality values exist for individual bases; no much larger clone is one base distant.

The TCR originated in a female patient between 2 and 15 years old who had a stem cell transplant for aplastic anemia, so the T cells may come from the graft donor. Sequences were derived from PBMCs, mostly from graft donor cells, sampled 180 days after TCRalphabeta/CD19-depleted stem cell transplant. The V gene is TRBV29-1 and the J gene is TRBJ2-7; 8 central nucleotides agree with TRBD2. The CDR3 region: CSVRRRRIGGAGDTYEQYF. DNA sequence: TGCAGCGTTAGGAGAAGGAGGATCGGGGGGGCGGGAGACACCTACGAGCAGTACTTC.